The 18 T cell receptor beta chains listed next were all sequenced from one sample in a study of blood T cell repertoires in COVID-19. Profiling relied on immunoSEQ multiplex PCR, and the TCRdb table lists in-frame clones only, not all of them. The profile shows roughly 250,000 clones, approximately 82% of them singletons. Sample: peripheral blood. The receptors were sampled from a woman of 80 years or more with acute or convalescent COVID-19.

The CDR3 region is CASSYSSYRGQTQYF. The CDR3 DNA is TGTGCCAGCAGTTACTCGAGTTACAGGGGACAGACCCAGTACTTC. The chain recombines TRBV6-2 or TRBV6-3 with TRBJ2-5; TRBD1 matches 7 bases. Germline CDR1 and CDR2: MNHEY and SVGEGT. Unmatched junction bases numbered 7, after V lost 0 bases and J lost 6 bases. The CDR3 spans 15 residues.

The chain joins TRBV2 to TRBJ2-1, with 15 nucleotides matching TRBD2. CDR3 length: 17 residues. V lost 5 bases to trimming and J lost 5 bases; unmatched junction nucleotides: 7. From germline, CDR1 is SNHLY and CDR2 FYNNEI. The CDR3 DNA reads TGTGCCAGCAGTCATCGGACTAGCGGGGGGGCCGACAATGAGCAGTTCTTC. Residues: CASSHRTSGGADNEQFF.

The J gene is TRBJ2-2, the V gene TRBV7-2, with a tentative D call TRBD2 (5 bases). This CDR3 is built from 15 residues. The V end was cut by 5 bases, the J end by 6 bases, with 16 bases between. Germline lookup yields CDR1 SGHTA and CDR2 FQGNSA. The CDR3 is CASSISFSEAGELFF. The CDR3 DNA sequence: TGTGCCAGCAGCATCAGTTTCTCGGAGGCCGGGGAGCTGTTTTTT.

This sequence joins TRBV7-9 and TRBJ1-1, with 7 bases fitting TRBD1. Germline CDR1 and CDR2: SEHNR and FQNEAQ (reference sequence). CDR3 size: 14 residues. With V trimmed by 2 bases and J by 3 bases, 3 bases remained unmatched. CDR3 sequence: CASSLSGGYTEAFF. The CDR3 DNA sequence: TGTGCCAGCAGCTTATCAGGGGGATACACTGAAGCTTTCTTT.

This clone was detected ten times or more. The CDR3 DNA is TGCGCCAGCAGCCAAGTTTACAGCTCCTACGAGCAGTACTTC. Protein sequence: CASSQVYSSYEQYF. The chain combines TRBV4-1 with TRBJ2-7; D not certain. V lost 1 base to trimming and J lost 0 bases, with 7 bases between them. Germline values: CDR1 MGHRA, CDR2 YSYEKL. The CDR3 extends over 14 amino acids.

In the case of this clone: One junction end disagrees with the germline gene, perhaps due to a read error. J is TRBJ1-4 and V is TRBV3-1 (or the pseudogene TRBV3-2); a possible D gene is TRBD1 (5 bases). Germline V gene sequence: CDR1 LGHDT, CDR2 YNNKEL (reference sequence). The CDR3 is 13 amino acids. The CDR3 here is CASSQDSGRTSSF. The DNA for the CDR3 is TGTGCCAGCAGCCAAGATAGTGGCAGGACAAGCTCATTT.

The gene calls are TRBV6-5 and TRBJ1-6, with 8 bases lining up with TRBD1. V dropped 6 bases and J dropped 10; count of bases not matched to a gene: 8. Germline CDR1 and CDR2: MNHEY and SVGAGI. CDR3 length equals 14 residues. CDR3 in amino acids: CASRAQGAKSPLHF. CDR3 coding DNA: TGTGCCAGCAGGGCCCAGGGGGCTAAGTCACCCCTCCACTTT.

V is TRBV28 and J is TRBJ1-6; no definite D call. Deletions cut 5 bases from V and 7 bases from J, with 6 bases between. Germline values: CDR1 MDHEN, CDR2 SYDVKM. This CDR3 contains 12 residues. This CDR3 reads CASSPGNSPLHF. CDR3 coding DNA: TGTGCCAGCAGTCCGGGGAATTCACCCCTCCACTTT.

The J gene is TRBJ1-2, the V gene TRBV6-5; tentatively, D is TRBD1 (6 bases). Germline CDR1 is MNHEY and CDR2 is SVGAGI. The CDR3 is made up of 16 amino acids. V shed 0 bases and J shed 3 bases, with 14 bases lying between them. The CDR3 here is CASSYSRAAGDYGYTF. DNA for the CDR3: TGTGCCAGCAGTTACTCGAGAGCAGCAGGGGACTATGGCTACACCTTC.

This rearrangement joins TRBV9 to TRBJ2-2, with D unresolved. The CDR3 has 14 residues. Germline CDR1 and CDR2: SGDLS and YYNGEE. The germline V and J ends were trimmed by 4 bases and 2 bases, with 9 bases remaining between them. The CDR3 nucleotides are TGTGCCAGCAGCCCACACCATAACACCGGGGAGCTGTTTTTT. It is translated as CASSPHHNTGELFF.

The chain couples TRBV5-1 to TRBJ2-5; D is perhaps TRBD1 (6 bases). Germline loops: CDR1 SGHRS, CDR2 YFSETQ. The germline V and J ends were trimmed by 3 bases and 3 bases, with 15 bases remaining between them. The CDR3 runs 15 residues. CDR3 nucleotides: TGCGCCAGCAGCTCGCGTAGTCAGGGGAAAGAGACCCAGTACTTC. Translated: CASSSRSQGKETQYF.

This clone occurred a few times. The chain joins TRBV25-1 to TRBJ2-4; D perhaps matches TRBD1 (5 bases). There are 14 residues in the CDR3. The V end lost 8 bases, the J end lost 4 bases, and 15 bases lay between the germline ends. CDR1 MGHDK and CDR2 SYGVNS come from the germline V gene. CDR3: CASQPAGLKNIQYF. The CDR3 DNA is TGTGCCAGCCAACCCGCAGGGTTAAAAAACATTCAGTACTTC.

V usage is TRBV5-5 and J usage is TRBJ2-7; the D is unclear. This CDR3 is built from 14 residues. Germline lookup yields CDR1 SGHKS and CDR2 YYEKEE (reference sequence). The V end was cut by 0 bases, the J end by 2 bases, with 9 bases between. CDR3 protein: CASSLALLTYEQYF. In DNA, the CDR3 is TGTGCCAGCAGCTTGGCCTTACTTACCTACGAGCAGTACTTC.

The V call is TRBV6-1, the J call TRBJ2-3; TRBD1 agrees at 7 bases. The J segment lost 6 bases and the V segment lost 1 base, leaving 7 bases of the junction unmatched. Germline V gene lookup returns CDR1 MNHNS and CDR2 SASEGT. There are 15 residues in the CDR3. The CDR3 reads CASSEGWAGGDTQYF. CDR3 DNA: TGTGCCAGCAGTGAAGGGTGGGCAGGGGGTGATACGCAGTATTTT.

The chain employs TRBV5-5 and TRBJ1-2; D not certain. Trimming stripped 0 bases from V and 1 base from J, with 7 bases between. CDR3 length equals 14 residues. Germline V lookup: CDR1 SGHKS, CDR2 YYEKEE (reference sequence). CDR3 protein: CASSLGRLNYGYTF. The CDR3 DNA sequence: TGTGCCAGCAGCTTGGGGCGGCTTAACTATGGCTACACCTTC.

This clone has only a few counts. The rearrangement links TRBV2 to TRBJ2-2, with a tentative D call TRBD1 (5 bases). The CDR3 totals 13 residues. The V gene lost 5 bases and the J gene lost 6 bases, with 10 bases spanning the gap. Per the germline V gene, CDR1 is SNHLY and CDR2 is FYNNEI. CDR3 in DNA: TGTGCCAGCAGTCCCAGGGTCCCCGGGGAGCTGTTTTTT. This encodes CASSPRVPGELFF.

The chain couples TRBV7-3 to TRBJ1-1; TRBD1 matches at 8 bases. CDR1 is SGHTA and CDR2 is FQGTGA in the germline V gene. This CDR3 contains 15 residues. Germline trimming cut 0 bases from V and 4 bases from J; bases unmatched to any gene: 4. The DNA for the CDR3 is TGTGCCAGCAGCTTAACGGGACAGGCCGGCACTGAAGCTTTCTTT. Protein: CASSLTGQAGTEAFF.

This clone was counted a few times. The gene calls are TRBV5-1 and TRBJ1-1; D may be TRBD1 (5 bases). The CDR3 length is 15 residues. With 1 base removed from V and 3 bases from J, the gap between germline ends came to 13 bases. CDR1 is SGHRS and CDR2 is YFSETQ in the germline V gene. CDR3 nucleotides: TGCGCCAGCAGCTTGTATCACAGGAAGGACACTGAAGCTTTCTTT. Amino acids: CASSLYHRKDTEAFF.